This T cell receptor beta chain was retrieved from a study of cytomegalovirus exposure and HLA in healthy donors. This clone has only one observation. PCR employed 60 Vbeta and 13 Jbeta primers. Method: immunoSEQ multiplex PCR; TCRdb's copy keeps in-frame clones and lacks some. Found here are about 150,000 clones, roughly 78% of them singletons; the top ten hold about 6.8%. The CDR3 spans 17 residues. Germline V CDR1 and CDR2: SGHRS, YFSETQ. V dropped 3 bases and J dropped 4; count of bases not matched to a gene: 8. The sample consisted of PBMCs. The sequence was obtained from a man aged 35 to 55 in good health and CMV-seropositive. The chain recombines TRBV5-1 with TRBJ2-1; 12 bases align to TRBD2. CDR3: CASSSGLAGILYNEQFF. CDR3 nucleotides: TGCGCCAGCAGCTCCGGACTAGCGGGAATTCTTTACAATGAGCAGTTCTTC.